This TCR beta chain was obtained from a study of blood T cells in healthy people across ages. The V gene lost 6 bases and the J gene lost 6 bases, with 15 bases spanning the gap. CDR3 length: 14 amino acids. With a J-beta primer mix and a sample-barcoded 5' primer, a second PCR ran roughly 6 to 12 cycles. From the 5' RACE reads, TCRdb called clonotypes with MiXCR, one entry per CDR3 protein. Of 800,000 to 1,000,000 distinct CDR3 sequences listed, around 46% are singletons. This clonotype came up once. The chain couples TRBV12-3 or TRBV12-4 to TRBJ1-5; tentatively, D is TRBD1 (5 bases). Sequences were obtained from blood. This TCR was sampled from a man younger than 40 in good health. CDR3 nucleotides: TGTGCCAGCAGCCTGGGACGCCGCGTTCAGCCCCAGCATTTT. It codes for CASSLGRRVQPQHF.